This TCR beta chain was captured in a study of shared clonotypes between healthy human individuals. Overall study: Researchers assigned three CD4 naive, three CD4 memory, two CD8 naive and one CD8 memory plate to each donor.

In its sample, this clone was seen once. Only CD45RO-negative cells positively selected for CCR7 counted as naive CD8 cells, so terminally differentiated effector memory CD45RA+ cells were excluded. Several immunoSEQ 96-well plates shared each subset's DNA, each plate a replicate. Each PCR replicate from the sorted subsets contained 200 to 250 ng DNA, which is 30,000 or so T cell genomes. TCRdb's table, derived via immunoSEQ multiplex PCR, lists solely in-frame clones and lacks some. Among approximately 1.9 million clones, around 93% were seen once, and the ten largest hold around 1.8%. The CDR3 contains 16 residues. Per the germline V gene, CDR1 is MNHEY and CDR2 is SMNVEV (reference sequence). Trimming at V came to 3 bases and at J to 3 bases, leaving 6 bases not matched to a gene.

The TCR comes from a man younger than 35 in good health. Some clones in this sample may be carry-over from other donors' samples. J is TRBJ2-3 and V is TRBV27, with 10 bases lining up with TRBD2. Sample: naive CD8+ T cells from PBMCs. CDR3 residues: CASSFLLAGRTDTQYF. Here the CDR3 DNA reads TGTGCCAGCAGTTTTCTACTAGCGGGAAGGACAGATACGCAGTATTTT.